This T cell receptor beta chain was captured by sequencing in a study of blood T cell repertoires in COVID-19. Looking at the study overall: T cells, B-cell-depleted T cells, or PBMCs provided the cDNA or gDNA that served as material.

TCRdb's table, derived via immunoSEQ multiplex PCR, lists solely in-frame clones and lacks some. The table includes 35,000 to 45,000 clones, 92% detected once. Germline-derived CDR1 and CDR2 are MNHEY and SVGAGI. The CDR3 spans 15 residues. Trimming cost V 7 bases and J 5 bases; bases outside gene matches: 4. Material for sequencing was peripheral blood. The rearrangement links TRBV6-5 to TRBJ2-2; the match to TRBD2 covers 13 bases. This TCR derives from a man aged 45-65 years with active COVID-19. The CDR3 protein is CASTGLAGVTGELFF. Here the CDR3 DNA reads TGTGCCAGCACCGGACTAGCGGGAGTAACCGGGGAGCTGTTTTTT.